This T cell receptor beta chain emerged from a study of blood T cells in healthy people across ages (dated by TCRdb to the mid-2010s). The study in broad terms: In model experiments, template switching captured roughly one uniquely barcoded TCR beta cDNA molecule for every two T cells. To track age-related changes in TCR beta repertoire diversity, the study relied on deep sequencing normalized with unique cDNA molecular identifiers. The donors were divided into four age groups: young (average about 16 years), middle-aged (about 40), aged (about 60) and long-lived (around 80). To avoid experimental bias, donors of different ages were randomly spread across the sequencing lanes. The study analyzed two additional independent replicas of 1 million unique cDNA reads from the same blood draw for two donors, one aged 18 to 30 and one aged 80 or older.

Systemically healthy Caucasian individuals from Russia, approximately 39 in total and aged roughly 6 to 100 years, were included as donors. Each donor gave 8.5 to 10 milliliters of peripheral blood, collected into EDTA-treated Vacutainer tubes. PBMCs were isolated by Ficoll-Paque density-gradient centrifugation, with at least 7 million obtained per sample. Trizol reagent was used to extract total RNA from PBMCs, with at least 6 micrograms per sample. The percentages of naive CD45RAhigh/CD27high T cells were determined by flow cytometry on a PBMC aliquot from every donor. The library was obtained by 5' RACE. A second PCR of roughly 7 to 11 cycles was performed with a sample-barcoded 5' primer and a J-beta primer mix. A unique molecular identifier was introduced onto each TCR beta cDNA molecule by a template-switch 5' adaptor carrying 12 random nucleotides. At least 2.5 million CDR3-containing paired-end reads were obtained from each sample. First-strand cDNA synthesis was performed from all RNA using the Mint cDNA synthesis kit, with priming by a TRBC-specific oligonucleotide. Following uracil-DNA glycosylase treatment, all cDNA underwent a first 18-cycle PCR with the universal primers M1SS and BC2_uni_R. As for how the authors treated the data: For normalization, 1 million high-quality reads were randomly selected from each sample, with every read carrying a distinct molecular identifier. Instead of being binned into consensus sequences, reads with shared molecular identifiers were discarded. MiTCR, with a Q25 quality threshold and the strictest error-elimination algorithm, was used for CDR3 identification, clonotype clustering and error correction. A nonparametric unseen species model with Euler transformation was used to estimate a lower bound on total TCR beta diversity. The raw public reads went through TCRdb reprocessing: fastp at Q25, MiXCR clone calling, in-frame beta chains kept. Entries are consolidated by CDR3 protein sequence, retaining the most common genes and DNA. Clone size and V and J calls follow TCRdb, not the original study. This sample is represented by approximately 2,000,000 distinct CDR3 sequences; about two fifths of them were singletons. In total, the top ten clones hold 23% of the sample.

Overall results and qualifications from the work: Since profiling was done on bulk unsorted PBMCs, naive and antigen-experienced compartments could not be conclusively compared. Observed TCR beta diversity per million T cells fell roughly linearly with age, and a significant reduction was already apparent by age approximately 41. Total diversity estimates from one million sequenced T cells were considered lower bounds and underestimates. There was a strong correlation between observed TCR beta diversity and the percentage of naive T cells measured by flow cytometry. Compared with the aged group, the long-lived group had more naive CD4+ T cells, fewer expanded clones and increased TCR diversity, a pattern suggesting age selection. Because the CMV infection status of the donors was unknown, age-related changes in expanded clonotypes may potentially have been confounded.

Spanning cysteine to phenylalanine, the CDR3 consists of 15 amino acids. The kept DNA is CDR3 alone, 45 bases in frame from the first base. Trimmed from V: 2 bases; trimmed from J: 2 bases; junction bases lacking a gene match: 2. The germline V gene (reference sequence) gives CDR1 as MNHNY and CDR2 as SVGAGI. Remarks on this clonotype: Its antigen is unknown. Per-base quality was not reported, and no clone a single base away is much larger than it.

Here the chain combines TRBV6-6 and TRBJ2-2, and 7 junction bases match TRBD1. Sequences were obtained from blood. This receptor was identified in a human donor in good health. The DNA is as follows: TGTGCCAGCAGTTACGGGACAGTTAACACCGGGGAGCTGTTTTTT. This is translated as CASSYGTVNTGELFF.